This T cell receptor beta chain was sequenced during a study of cytomegalovirus exposure and HLA in healthy donors. As for the study in general: Early release data held some 79 million unique TCRs from HLA-typed donors. Broader study findings: Association of a missense DCLRE1C variant with TCR beta V- and J-gene trimming was reported in a later analysis.

J gave up 3 bases and V 4 bases, and 6 bases lay outside the gene matches. In germline, CDR1 is ENHRY, CDR2 SYGVKD. The CDR3 runs 15 residues. The PCR made use of 60 Vbeta and 13 Jbeta primers. Using immunoSEQ multiplex PCR, the repertoire was profiled, and TCRdb retains in-frame clones only, with some absent. This sample has tens of thousands of clones, with around 76% found just once. Worth noting for this clone: Its antigen is not identified.

The TCR comes from a woman aged 45-65 years in good health and CMV-seropositive. The sample consisted of PBMCs. The chain employs TRBV10-3 and TRBJ1-5, with 7 bases that match TRBD1. The CDR3 DNA reads TGTGCCATCAGTGGAACAGGGGTAAACAATCAGCCCCAGCATTTT. Translating it yields CAISGTGVNNQPQHF.